The entry that follows covers one T cell receptor (beta chain) sequence. Its matching antigen is unknown. V shed 5 bases, J shed 1 base, and the junction held 2 bases outside the gene matches. Germline V lookup: CDR1 SNHLY, CDR2 FYNNEI. CDR3 size: 15 residues. These data belong to a study of cytomegalovirus exposure and HLA in healthy donors. Study results and limitations: TCR beta chain V- and J-gene trimming was linked, in a later analysis, to a missense variant in DCLRE1C. Some TCR beta chains (more than 150 of them) were listed as cytomegalovirus-associated.

Use of 60 Vbeta and 13 Jbeta primers characterized the PCR. Method: immunoSEQ multiplex PCR; TCRdb's copy keeps in-frame clones and lacks some. Among more than 95,000 clones listed, about 84% were seen once. This receptor was obtained from a man aged 35 to 55 in good health and CMV-seronegative. Sequencing was done on a sample of PBMCs. The chain uses TRBV2 and TRBJ2-6; 7 bases are shared with TRBD1. CDR3 bases: TGTGCCAGCAGTTACAGGGGTTCTGGGGCCAACGTCCTGACTTTC. Protein sequence: CASSYRGSGANVLTF. The full variable domain, rest sourced from reference TRBV2 and TRBJ2-6, is EPEVTQTPSHQVTQMGQEVILRCVPISNHLYFYWYRQILGQKVEFLVSFYNNEISEKSEIFDDQFSVERPDGSNFTLKIRSTKLEDSAMYFCASSYRGSGANVLTFGAGSRLTVL.